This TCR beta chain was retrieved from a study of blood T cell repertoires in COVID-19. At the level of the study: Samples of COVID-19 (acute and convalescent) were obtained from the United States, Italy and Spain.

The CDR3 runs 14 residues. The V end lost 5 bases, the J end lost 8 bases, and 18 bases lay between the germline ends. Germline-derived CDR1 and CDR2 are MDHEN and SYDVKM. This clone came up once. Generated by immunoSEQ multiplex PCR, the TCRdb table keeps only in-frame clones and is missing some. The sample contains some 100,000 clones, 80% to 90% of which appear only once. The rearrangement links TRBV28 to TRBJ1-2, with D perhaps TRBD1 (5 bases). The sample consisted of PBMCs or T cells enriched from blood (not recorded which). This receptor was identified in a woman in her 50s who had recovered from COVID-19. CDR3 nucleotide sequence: TGTGCCAGCAGTCCGGACGGGGGTTTGAGGGGCTACACCTTC. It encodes CASSPDGGLRGYTF.